This entry lists 27 T cell receptor beta chains sequenced from one sample in a study of T cells after yellow fever vaccination. TCRdb ran MiXCR on the 5' RACE reads and lists one entry per CDR3 protein. The repertoire includes 200,000 to 250,000 distinct CDR3 sequences, approximately 3.3% of them detected once, and around 3% sits in the top ten. Sequenced material: CD4+ T cells sorted from PBMCs, taken 10 days after the yellow fever booster vaccination. Receptors originate from a man younger than 35 who received the YFV17D yellow fever vaccine.

This clonotype was seen many times. This chain uses TRBV25-1 with TRBJ1-1, with a possible D match to TRBD1 (6 bases). This CDR3 is 14 amino acids long. Germline CDR1 reads MGHDK; CDR2 reads SYGVNS. With 3 bases removed from V and 4 bases from J, the gap between germline ends came to 12 bases. CDR3 in amino acids: CASSDHRDTTEAFF. The CDR3 DNA is TGTGCCAGCAGTGACCACCGGGACACCACTGAAGCTTTCTTT.

This clonotype was seen only a few times. The chain employs TRBV2 and TRBJ1-5, with D perhaps matching TRBD1 (6 bases). The CDR3 covers 16 residues. Germline-derived CDR1 and CDR2 are SNHLY and FYNNEI. Between the trimmed V and J ends, which lost 1 base and 5 bases, there was a span of 15 bases. CDR3 in amino acids: CASSEGTGPYYQPQHF. In DNA form, the CDR3 reads TGTGCCAGCAGTGAAGGAACAGGGCCTTATTATCAGCCCCAGCATTTT.

The table lists this clonotype with a few counts. This chain joins TRBV4-1 and TRBJ2-7; tentatively, D is TRBD1 or TRBD2 (5 bases each). V was trimmed by 1 base and J by 7 bases, leaving 17 bases between them. The CDR3 is 15 residues long. Germline V gene data show CDR1 as MGHRA and CDR2 as YSYEKL. The CDR3 here is CASSQGPTGRGEQYF. DNA for the CDR3: TGCGCCAGCAGCCAAGGGCCCACAGGAAGAGGGGAGCAGTACTTC.

The chain joins TRBV18 to TRBJ2-7; 7 nucleotides agree with TRBD2. CDR3 length equals 14 residues. Germline V gene sequence: CDR1 KGHSH, CDR2 LQKENI. The J segment lost 1 base and the V segment lost 2 bases, leaving 2 bases of the junction unmatched. For the CDR3, the DNA is TGTGCCAGCTCACCATCGGGGGGTTCCTACGAGCAGTACTTC. Amino acid sequence: CASSPSGGSYEQYF.

In its sample, this clonotype was seen a few times. The chain joins TRBV6-6 to TRBJ2-5, with D perhaps given as TRBD1 or TRBD2 (5 bases each). V was cut by 4 bases and J by 0 bases, with 15 bases left in between. Germline V CDR1 and CDR2: MNHNY, SVGAGI (reference sequence). This CDR3 is 16 amino acids long. CDR3 nucleotide sequence: TGTGCCAGCAGTTGGTCACGAGGGGCGAACCAAGAGACCCAGTACTTC. This translates into CASSWSRGANQETQYF.

This clonotype turned up a few times. The V call is TRBV5-6, the J call TRBJ1-6; D remains unclear. CDR1 and CDR2 from the germline V gene are SGHDT and YYEEEE. The CDR3 spans 13 residues. V was trimmed by 1 base and J by 10 bases, leaving 9 bases between them. This CDR3 reads CASSLNPDSPLHF. The CDR3 coding sequence is TGTGCCAGCAGCTTGAATCCAGACTCACCCCTCCACTTT.

This clonotype came up a few times. The chain has TRBV5-4 and TRBJ1-4, with D possibly matching TRBD1 (6 bases). CDR1 and CDR2 (germline): SGHNT, YYREEE (reference sequence). The CDR3 is 15 residues long. V lost 3 bases and J 8 bases, leaving 17 bases between the germline ends. CDR3 sequence (DNA): TGTGCCAGCAGCTCCGGTGGGGGACAAGGGGAAAAACTGTTTTTT. Its translation is CASSSGGGQGEKLFF.

The J gene is TRBJ2-7, the V gene TRBV7-2; the D gene is possibly TRBD2 (6 bases). Germline CDR1 SGHTA, CDR2 FQGNSA. The CDR3 has 14 amino acids. Trimming shortened V by 7 bases and J by 0 bases, and 13 bases separated the two germline ends. CDR3 DNA sequence: TGTGCCAGCACCTACGGGGGATCCTCCTACGAGCAGTACTTC. Its translation is CASTYGGSSYEQYF.

This clonotype was picked up a small number of times. The rearrangement uses TRBV6-5 and TRBJ1-2; D might be TRBD1 (5 bases). Germline V CDR1 and CDR2: MNHEY, SVGAGI. The CDR3 is made up of 13 amino acids. V dropped 8 bases and J dropped 5 bases, with 15 bases sitting between them. The CDR3 DNA reads as TGTGCCAGCGGGCGTGGGGGGACTTATGGCTACACCTTC. Protein product: CASGRGGTYGYTF.

The chain links TRBV2 to TRBJ2-7, with TRBD1 matching over 7 bases. The germline V gene encodes CDR1 SNHLY and CDR2 FYNNEI. The CDR3 contains 14 residues. V lost 7 bases to trimming and J lost 3 bases; unmatched junction nucleotides: 9. In DNA form, the CDR3 reads TGTGCCAGCACCACGACAGGGATAATCTACGAGCAGTACTTC. Translated, it gives CASTTTGIIYEQYF.

The chain couples TRBV20-1 to TRBJ2-5; 8 positions match TRBD2. Germline trimming cut 0 bases from V and 4 bases from J; bases unmatched to any gene: 4. Looked up from germline, CDR1 is DFQATT and CDR2 is SNEGSKA (reference sequence). The CDR3 extends over 14 amino acids. CDR3 nucleotides: TGCAGTGCTAGAGAGGGTAGCGGGGTAGAGACCCAGTACTTC. Translated: CSAREGSGVETQYF.

This clonotype was observed at least ten times. The V gene is TRBV14, the J gene TRBJ1-2; possible D gene TRBD1, 6 bases. The CDR3 has 14 residues. V was clipped by 4 bases and J by 4 bases, with 13 bases between them. Germline CDR1 and CDR2: SGHDN and FVKESK. The CDR3 region has the DNA TGTGCCAGCAGCCGAGCAGGGGCCGCCTATGGCTACACCTTC. It codes for CASSRAGAAYGYTF.

This clonotype was counted ten times or more. V gene TRBV3-1 combines with J gene TRBJ1-5; the D gene is possibly TRBD1 (5 bases). This CDR3 comprises 13 residues. Trimming left V 3 bases short and J 9 bases short, with 12 bases between. Germline assignment: CDR1 LGHDT and CDR2 YNNKEL (reference sequence). DNA for the CDR3: TGTGCCAGCAGCCAGGGACTTCGGGGGCCCCAGCATTTT. It specifies CASSQGLRGPQHF.

The table lists this clonotype with a few counts. V is TRBV24-1 and J is TRBJ1-2; D is ambiguous. CDR1 and CDR2 from the germline V gene are KGHDR and SFDVKD. The CDR3 is 12 residues long. V dropped 5 bases and J dropped 4 bases, with 7 bases sitting between them. The CDR3 protein is CATSAEGYGYTF. As DNA, the CDR3 is TGTGCCACCAGTGCGGAAGGCTATGGCTACACCTTC.

CDR3 in amino acids: CASRMGGNTEAFF. The CDR3 DNA is TGCGCCAGCAGAATGGGGGGCAACACTGAAGCTTTCTTT. This chain links TRBV5-1 with TRBJ1-1, with D maybe TRBD1 (6 bases). V was cut by 5 bases and J by 2 bases, with 10 bases left in between. The length of the CDR3 is 13 residues. Germline-derived CDR1 and CDR2 are SGHRS and YFSETQ.

This clonotype was seen repeatedly, ten times or more. The V and J genes are TRBV7-8 and TRBJ1-2; no clear D. Germline CDR1 SGHVS, CDR2 FQNEAQ. The CDR3 runs to 14 residues. Trimming stripped 4 bases from V and 0 bases from J, with 9 bases between. This CDR3 reads CASSSTGSNYGYTF. CDR3 bases: TGTGCCAGCAGCTCGACGGGCTCTAACTATGGCTACACCTTC.

This clonotype was seen just once. The chain's CDR3 is CASSPLRGEQFF. In nucleotides, the CDR3 is TGTGCCAGCAGCCCCCTCCGGGGAGAGCAGTTCTTC. The chain uses TRBV3-1 and TRBJ2-1, with a weak D call TRBD2 (5 bases). The CDR3 is 12 residues long. The germline V gene encodes CDR1 LGHDT and CDR2 YNNKEL (reference sequence). The V end lost 4 bases, the J end lost 10 bases, and 11 bases lay between the germline ends.

This clonotype was seen many times. The V and J genes are TRBV28 and TRBJ2-5, with TRBD1 identical over 8 bases. CDR1 and CDR2 from the germline V gene are MDHEN and SYDVKM. Trimming took 6 bases from V and 5 from J; bases not matched to a gene: 11. The CDR3 has 15 amino acids. The CDR3 sequence: CASSPQGAGWETQYF. Written as DNA, the CDR3 is TGTGCCAGCAGCCCCCAGGGGGCAGGTTGGGAGACCCAGTACTTC.

This clonotype has a count of ten or more. This chain joins TRBV6-2 or TRBV6-3 and TRBJ1-2; unclear D gene. Between the trimmed V and J ends, which lost 7 bases and 2 bases, there was a span of 11 bases. Germline lookup yields CDR1 MNHEY and CDR2 SVGEGT. This CDR3 comprises 13 residues. The chain's CDR3 is CASTPDGNYGYTF. The CDR3 coding sequence is TGTGCCAGCACCCCCGACGGGAACTATGGCTACACCTTC.

This clonotype was seen many times. V gene TRBV12-3 or TRBV12-4 combines with J gene TRBJ2-1; D is unclear. V dropped 7 bases and J dropped 5 bases, with 6 bases sitting between them. The CDR3 has 11 residues. The CDR3: CASNLNNEQFF. In nucleotides, the CDR3 is TGTGCCAGCAATCTTAACAATGAGCAGTTCTTC.

This chain uses TRBV4-3 with TRBJ1-4; maybe TRBD1 (6 bases). V gave up 0 bases and J gave up 11 bases, with 10 bases separating them. This CDR3 is 13 amino acids long. CDR1 is LGHNA, CDR2 YSLEER, per germline. The CDR3 DNA reads TGCGCCAGCAGCCAAGAGTTAAGGGGGAAACTGTTTTTT. Translating gives CASSQELRGKLFF.

This clonotype has ten or more counts. The CDR3 sequence: CASSLGQSNEKLFF. The CDR3 bases are TGTGCCAGCAGCCTGGGACAGAGTAATGAAAAACTGTTTTTT. The chain carries TRBV7-9 and TRBJ1-4; 7 bases map to TRBD1. The V gene end was trimmed by 5 bases and the J gene end by 4 bases; junction bases not matched to a gene: 4. Germline CDR1 is SEHNR and CDR2 is FQNEAQ (reference sequence). This CDR3 comprises 14 residues. Supplemented by reference TRBV7-9 and TRBJ1-4, the full variable domain reads DTGVSQNPRHKITKRGQNVTFRCDPISEHNRLYWYRQTLGQGPEFLTYFQNEAQLEKSRLLSDRFSAERPKGSFSTLEIQRTEQGDSAMYLCASSLGQSNEKLFFGSGTQLSVL.

This clonotype was seen repeatedly, ten times or more. This rearrangement joins TRBV12-3 or TRBV12-4 to TRBJ2-3, with 8 bases aligning to TRBD2. The CDR3 spans 14 residues. CDR3 residues: CSSNPTSAADTQYF. CDR3 coding DNA: TGTTCAAGCAACCCGACTAGCGCAGCAGATACGCAGTATTTT.

This clonotype was counted between two and nine times. The chain has TRBV12-3 or TRBV12-4 and TRBJ2-2; 10 nucleotides align to TRBD1. Trimming took 5 bases from V and 4 from J; bases not matched to a gene: 4. The CDR3 consists of 15 residues. The CDR3 DNA sequence: TGTGCCAGCAGTACCGGGACAGGGGTCACCGGGGAGCTGTTTTTT. It is translated as CASSTGTGVTGELFF.

This clonotype was detected many times. V gene TRBV5-1 combines with J gene TRBJ2-1; D is possibly TRBD1 (5 bases). The germline CDR1 and CDR2 sequences are SGHRS and YFSETQ. The V end lost 4 bases, the J end lost 8 bases, and 13 bases lay between the germline ends. This CDR3 contains 13 residues. The CDR3 DNA reads as TGCGCCAGCAGCGACCGCCAAGGGGATGAGCAGTTCTTC. Translation: CASSDRQGDEQFF.

This clonotype was observed a few times. The V gene is TRBV3-1, the J gene TRBJ1-1, with unresolved D. V was trimmed by 4 bases and J by 0 bases, leaving 9 bases between them. Germline values: CDR1 LGHDT, CDR2 YNNKEL (reference sequence). The CDR3 runs to 14 residues. Here the CDR3 reads CASSLLTVNTEAFF. The CDR3 DNA reads as TGTGCCAGCAGCCTTCTAACGGTGAACACTGAAGCTTTCTTT. Supplemented by reference TRBV3-1 and TRBJ1-1, the full variable domain reads DTAVSQTPKYLVTQMGNDKSIKCEQNLGHDTMYWYKQDSKKFLKIMFSYNNKELIINETVPNRFSPKSPDKAHLNLHINSLELGDSAVYFCASSLLTVNTEAFFGQGTRLTVV.

This clonotype is medium-sized. J is TRBJ2-2 and V is TRBV5-1; possibly TRBD1 or TRBD2 for D (5 bases each). This CDR3 is 17 amino acids long. V gave up 3 bases and J gave up 0 bases, with 15 bases separating them. Germline CDR1 is SGHRS and CDR2 is YFSETQ. The CDR3 sequence: CASSSNGANANTGELFF. As DNA, the CDR3 is TGCGCCAGCAGCTCGAACGGGGCTAACGCGAACACCGGGGAGCTGTTTTTT. Full variable domain (rest looked up from reference TRBV5-1 and TRBJ2-2): KAGVTQTPRYLIKTRGQQVTLSCSPISGHRSVSWYQQTPGQGLQFLFEYFSETQRNKGNFPGRFSGRQFSNSRSEMNVSTLELGDSALYLCASSSNGANANTGELFFGEGSRLTVL.